This TCR beta chain was sequenced for a study of T cells in Graves' hyperthyroidism and ophthalmopathy. Background on the study: Once the initial diagnosis was made, peripheral blood was obtained before any treatment.

The sample holds many counts of this clonotype. Its antigen remains unidentified. Uncontrolled infection, other autoimmune disease, pregnancy or lactation disqualified patients from enrolment. Based on clinical symptoms, serum thyroxine and TRAb, thyroid ultrasound and orbital computed tomography, diagnoses were reached. General observations from the study: Blood shared most expanded thyroid clonotypes above 0.001.

J was trimmed by 5 bases and V by 5 bases; bases with no gene match: 9. The CDR3 loop spans 15 amino acids. CDR1 is SGHRS and CDR2 is YFSETQ in the germline V gene. The CDR3 regions of TCR beta were amplified from RNA transcripts. First-round RT-PCR with HTBI primers amplified the TCR CDR3 region. TCRdb re-called the multiplex PCR reads through MiXCR, storing one row per CDR3 protein. The sample lists some 360,000 distinct CDR3 sequences, roughly 18% occurring once. V is TRBV5-1 and J is TRBJ1-1; 10 bases are a match to TRBD1. Specimen: blood. The origin of this receptor is a woman in her forties with Graves' ophthalmopathy. CDR3 region: CASSLGQGGKTEAFF. The CDR3 DNA sequence: TGCGCCAGCAGTCTCGGACAGGGGGGGAAGACTGAAGCTTTCTTT.